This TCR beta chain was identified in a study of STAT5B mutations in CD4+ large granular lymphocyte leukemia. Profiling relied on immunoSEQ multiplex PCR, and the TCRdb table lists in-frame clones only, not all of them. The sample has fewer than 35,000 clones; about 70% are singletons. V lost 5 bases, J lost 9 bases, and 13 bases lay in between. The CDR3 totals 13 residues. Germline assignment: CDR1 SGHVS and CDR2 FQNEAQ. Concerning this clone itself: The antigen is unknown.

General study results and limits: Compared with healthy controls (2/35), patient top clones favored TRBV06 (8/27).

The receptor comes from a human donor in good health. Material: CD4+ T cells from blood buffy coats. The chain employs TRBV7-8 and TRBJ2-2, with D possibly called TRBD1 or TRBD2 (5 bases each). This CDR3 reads CASSRDPSRELFF. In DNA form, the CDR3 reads TGTGCCAGCAGCAGGGACCCGTCCCGGGAGCTGTTTTTT.